The 20 T cell receptor beta chains below all came from one sample that was sequenced in a study of low-dose radiotherapy and immunotherapy resistance in tumors. Time point specified: after trial treatment. Treatment denoted: LDRT plus nivolumab, ipilimumab, low-dose cyclophosphamide and aspirin (RACIN trial). Covering alpha and beta chains, TRAV- and TRBV-specific primers were used for the first-strand cDNA. Using a constant-region primer together with a V-primer adapter, TCRs were subjected to roughly 20 PCR cycles of amplification. TCRdb re-called the reads with MiXCR, one entry per CDR3 protein. Among around 80,000 distinct CDR3 sequences, around 17% were seen once, and the ten largest hold less than 1.5%. The sequencing used PBMCs, collected after low-dose radiotherapy plus immunotherapy. These receptors came from a male donor with prostate cancer.

This clonotype was picked up many times. J is TRBJ2-3 and V is TRBV19; D perhaps matches TRBD2 (6 bases). Trimming removed 9 bases at V and 6 bases at J, with 22 bases between. CDR3 length: 15 residues. CDR1 and CDR2 from the germline V gene are LNHDA and SQIVND (reference sequence). The CDR3 coding sequence is TGTGCCAGCCGTAGTTTGTGGGTCGGGGGTGATACGCAGTATTTT. The encoded protein is CASRSLWVGGDTQYF.

In its sample, this clonotype was seen many times. The chain joins TRBV6-6 to TRBJ2-7; maybe TRBD1 (6 bases). Germline V gives CDR1 MNHNY, CDR2 SVGAGI (reference sequence). V was clipped by 8 bases and J by 1 base, with 15 bases between them. This CDR3 region has 14 residues. For the CDR3, the DNA is TGTGCCAGCCGCCGGGACACGGGATCCTACGAGCAGTACTTC. Its protein product is CASRRDTGSYEQYF.

In its sample, this clonotype was seen many times. The chain combines TRBV30 with TRBJ2-1, with D possibly TRBD2 on 5 matching bases. The CDR3 totals 12 residues. Looked up from germline, CDR1 is GTSNPN and CDR2 is SVGIG (reference sequence). V was cut by 2 bases and J by 7 bases, with 9 bases left in between. The CDR3 sequence: CAWSFLANEQFF. CDR3 nucleotide sequence: TGTGCCTGGAGTTTTCTAGCAAATGAGCAGTTCTTC.

This clonotype has ten or more counts. The chain combines TRBV7-6 with TRBJ2-1, with 12 bases identical to TRBD2. J gave up 7 bases and V 3 bases, and 7 bases lay outside the gene matches. The germline V gene has CDR1 SGHVS and CDR2 FNYEAQ. The CDR3 totals 16 residues. The CDR3 region has the DNA TGTGCCAGCAGCTTTGCACTAGCGGGAGGTGAAAATGAGCAGTTCTTC. Translation: CASSFALAGGENEQFF.

This clonotype is a singleton in its sample. The CDR3 protein is CSVPGLAGWGTDTQYF. CDR3 sequence (DNA): TGCAGCGTCCCTGGACTAGCGGGGTGGGGCACAGATACGCAGTATTTT. The chain couples TRBV29-1 to TRBJ2-3; TRBD2 aligns across 12 bases. The germline V gene has CDR1 SQVTM and CDR2 ANQGSEA. This CDR3 comprises 16 residues. Trimming took 6 bases from V and 1 from J; bases not matched to a gene: 8.

The gene calls are TRBV28 and TRBJ2-1; 10 bases match TRBD2. This CDR3 contains 16 residues. After removal of 6 bases from V and 5 bases from J, the junction contained 10 bases not matched to a gene. Germline values: CDR1 MDHEN, CDR2 SYDVKM. Here the CDR3 reads CASSGRPSGSNNEQFF. CDR3 DNA sequence: TGTGCCAGCAGCGGAAGGCCTAGCGGGAGTAACAATGAGCAGTTCTTC.

This clonotype has at least ten counts. The V call is TRBV7-2, the J call TRBJ2-2; 8 bases align to TRBD2. The CDR3 runs to 16 residues. V trimming: 1 base; J trimming: 6 bases; junction bases outside the gene matches: 7. The V gene's germline CDR1 is SGHTA and CDR2 FQGNSA. CDR3 in amino acids: CASSLETGGVSGELFF. DNA for the CDR3: TGTGCCAGCAGCTTAGAGACGGGAGGGGTCTCCGGGGAGCTGTTTTTT.

This clonotype was seen repeatedly, ten times or more. The chain carries TRBV5-4 and TRBJ1-2; D is perhaps TRBD1 (5 bases). CDR3 length equals 13 residues. The V and J ends lost 1 base and 6 bases respectively, with 10 bases between them. The V gene's germline CDR1 is SGHNT and CDR2 YYREEE (reference sequence). The CDR3 loop reads CASSLKTVHGYTF. For the CDR3, the DNA is TGTGCCAGCAGCTTGAAGACAGTGCATGGCTACACCTTC.

In its sample, this clonotype was seen a few times. The rearrangement uses TRBV4-1 and TRBJ2-1, with D possibly TRBD1 on 6 matching bases. In germline, CDR1 is MGHRA, CDR2 YSYEKL. This CDR3 region has 14 residues. The V and J ends lost 0 bases and 4 bases respectively, with 7 bases between them. The CDR3 protein is CASSQETGYNEQFF. The CDR3 nucleotides read TGCGCCAGCAGCCAAGAAACAGGGTACAATGAGCAGTTCTTC.

As to this clonotype: A far larger clone is one nucleotide away, so this likely arose from a read error. The chain couples TRBV7-9 to TRBJ2-7, with D perhaps given as TRBD1 or TRBD2 (5 bases each). From germline, CDR1 is SEHNR and CDR2 FQNEAQ (reference sequence). The V end was cut by 6 bases, the J end by 7 bases, with 13 bases between. The CDR3 spans 12 residues. The CDR3 coding sequence is TGTGCCAGCAGTCCCGCGTGGGGGGAGCAGTACTTC. Translating gives CASSPAWGEQYF.

As concerns this clonotype: The conserved final phenylalanine or tryptophan is absent from the CDR3, which likely points to a read error. The DNA is omitted, as the CDR3 cannot be located on it reliably, and the CDR3 follows TCRdb's listing. The chain links TRBV5-1 to TRBJ1-6; the table's D call of TRBD1 was not tested on the DNA. The CDR3 spans 15 residues, counting both ends. CDR1 SGHRS and CDR2 YFSETQ come from the germline V gene. CDR3 protein: CASSLGQGGNSPVHC.

This clonotype showed up many times. The chain is built from TRBV30 and TRBJ1-5; D possibly corresponds to TRBD1 (5 bases). Germline CDR1 GTSNPN, CDR2 SVGIG (reference sequence). This CDR3 is built from 15 residues. Trimming removed 5 bases at V and 6 bases at J, with 20 bases between. CDR3 sequence: CAWGAGTVRSQPQHF. The CDR3 DNA is TGTGCCTGGGGGGCCGGGACCGTCAGGAGTCAGCCCCAGCATTTT.

This clonotype was observed at least ten times. The rearrangement links TRBV2 to TRBJ1-5; D is ambiguous. The CDR3 totals 12 residues. Germline CDR1 is SNHLY and CDR2 is FYNNEI. V lost 9 bases and J lost 3, with 9 bases in between. The CDR3 here is CASHLSNQPQHF. As DNA, the CDR3 is TGTGCCAGTCACCTTTCCAATCAGCCCCAGCATTTT.

This clonotype was counted a few times. The rearrangement uses TRBV7-2 and TRBJ2-5; D assignment may be TRBD1 or TRBD2 (7 bases each). The V gene lost 2 bases and the J gene lost 5 bases, with 18 bases spanning the gap. The CDR3 is 16 amino acids. CDR1 is SGHTA and CDR2 is FQGNSA in the germline V gene. This chain's CDR3 is CASSLPPGGRGETQYF. The CDR3 coding sequence is TGTGCCAGCAGCTTACCGCCAGGGGGGCGGGGGGAGACCCAGTACTTC.

J is TRBJ2-2 and V is TRBV25-1; 7 bases are shared with TRBD2. Germline trimming cut 2 bases from V and 1 base from J; bases unmatched to any gene: 10. Germline V CDR1 and CDR2: MGHDK, SYGVNS. The CDR3 totals 18 residues. As DNA, the CDR3 is TGTGCCAGCAGTGAAGGGGCGGGAGCCTTTGGGAACACCGGGGAGCTGTTTTTT. Amino acid sequence: CASSEGAGAFGNTGELFF. Full variable domain (missing parts from reference TRBV25-1 and TRBJ2-2): EADIYQTPRYLVIGTGKKITLECSQTMGHDKMYWYQQDPGMELHLIHYSYGVNSTEKGDLSSESTVSRIRTEHFPLTLESARPSHTSQYLCASSEGAGAFGNTGELFFGEGSRLTVL.

This clonotype has at least ten counts. The rearrangement joins TRBV29-1 to TRBJ2-7, with 10 bases matching TRBD1. Trimming took 5 bases from V and 4 from J; bases not matched to a gene: 8. Germline values: CDR1 SQVTM, CDR2 ANQGSEA. The CDR3 extends over 14 amino acids. CDR3 protein: CSVIEDRGAYEQYF. The CDR3 region has the DNA TGCAGCGTTATAGAGGACAGGGGGGCGTACGAGCAGTACTTC.

This clonotype has at least ten counts. This chain links TRBV7-3 with TRBJ1-1; unclear D gene. This CDR3 is 14 amino acids long. The V gene's germline CDR1 is SGHTA and CDR2 FQGTGA. V lost 0 bases, J lost 8 bases, and 13 bases lay in between. CDR3 nucleotides: TGTGCCAGCAGCTTAACGGAGACTGGCGGGGAAGCTTTCTTT. Its protein product is CASSLTETGGEAFF.

The rearrangement uses TRBV5-1 and TRBJ1-2; 9 bases map to TRBD1. Germline V lookup: CDR1 SGHRS, CDR2 YFSETQ. The CDR3 loop spans 12 amino acids. V lost 4 bases, J lost 10 bases, and 5 bases stayed unmatched. For the CDR3, the DNA is TGCGCCAGCAGCCAGGACAGGGGTAACTACACCTTC. Protein sequence: CASSQDRGNYTF. The variable domain in full, with the rest retrieved from reference TRBV5-1 and TRBJ1-2, is KAGVTQTPRYLIKTRGQQVTLSCSPISGHRSVSWYQQTPGQGLQFLFEYFSETQRNKGNFPGRFSGRQFSNSRSEMNVSTLELGDSALYLCASSQDRGNYTFGSGTRLTVV.

V is TRBV2 and J is TRBJ2-2, with D tentatively TRBD2 (6 bases). Germline V CDR1 and CDR2: SNHLY, FYNNEI. This CDR3 has 14 residues. V lost 6 bases, J lost 0 bases, and 8 bases lay in between. CDR3 sequence reads: CASRAGTNTGELFF. The CDR3 nucleotides read TGTGCCAGCAGGGCGGGGACGAACACCGGGGAGCTGTTTTTT.

Ten or more counts support this clonotype. The V call is TRBV2, the J call TRBJ2-1; 7 bases are a match to TRBD2. There are 14 residues in the CDR3. Germline lookup yields CDR1 SNHLY and CDR2 FYNNEI. Unmatched junction bases numbered 3, after V lost 0 bases and J lost 7 bases. The CDR3 spells CASSEAGGRNEQFF. As DNA, the CDR3 is TGTGCCAGCAGTGAAGCGGGAGGGAGAAATGAGCAGTTCTTC.